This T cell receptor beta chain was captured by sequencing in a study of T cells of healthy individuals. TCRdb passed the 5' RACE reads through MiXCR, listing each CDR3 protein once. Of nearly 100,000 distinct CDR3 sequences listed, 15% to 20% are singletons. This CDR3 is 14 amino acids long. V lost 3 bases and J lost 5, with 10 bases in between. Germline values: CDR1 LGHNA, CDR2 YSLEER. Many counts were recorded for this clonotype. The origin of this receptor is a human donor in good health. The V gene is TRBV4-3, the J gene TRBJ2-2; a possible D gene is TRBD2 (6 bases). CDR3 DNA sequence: TGCGCCAGCAGCCAGACGGCGGGGACCGGGGAGCTGTTTTTT. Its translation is CASSQTAGTGELFF.